One sample yielded the 20 T cell receptor beta chains listed below, sequenced in a study of blood T cell repertoires in COVID-19. Measured with immunoSEQ multiplex PCR; TCRdb has only the in-frame clones, and not every one. The data contain about 110,000 clones, over 65% of them singletons. Sequencing input: peripheral blood. These TCRs come from a human donor with acute or convalescent COVID-19. The donor label of this sample is uncertain.

The V and J genes are TRBV18 and TRBJ1-4; no definite D call. Germline V gives CDR1 KGHSH, CDR2 LQKENI. The CDR3 extends over 13 amino acids. V dropped 3 bases and J dropped 11 bases, with 13 bases sitting between them. The CDR3 DNA reads as TGTGCCAGCTCACCGGAGCTTGGTGGGAAACTGTTTTTT. It encodes CASSPELGGKLFF. Full variable domain (rest looked up from reference TRBV18 and TRBJ1-4): NAGVMQNPRHLVRRRGQEARLRCSPMKGHSHVYWYRQLPEEGLKFMVYLQKENIIDESGMPKERFSAEFPKEGPSILRIQQVVRGDSAAYFCASSPELGGKLFFGSGTQLSVL.

The rearrangement joins TRBV12-3 or TRBV12-4 to TRBJ2-1; 8 bases map to TRBD1. The ends lost 6 bases at V and 5 bases at J; junction bases unmatched: 3. The CDR3 runs to 13 residues. In DNA form, the CDR3 reads TGTGCCAGCAGGACAGGGGAAGACAATGAGCAGTTCTTC. It translates to CASRTGEDNEQFF.

The V gene is TRBV6-6, the J gene TRBJ2-7; 8 bases align to TRBD1. Per the germline V gene, CDR1 is MNHNY and CDR2 is SVGAGI (reference sequence). V shed 5 bases, J shed 3 bases, and the junction held 6 bases outside the gene matches. The CDR3 spans 14 residues. CDR3 nucleotide sequence: TGTGCCAGCAGTATAAGAACAGGGGGCTACGAGCAGTACTTC. Translation: CASSIRTGGYEQYF.

V and J are TRBV2 and TRBJ1-1; tentatively, D is TRBD1 (6 bases). With 2 bases removed from V and 5 bases from J, the gap between germline ends came to 12 bases. This CDR3 spans 14 amino acids. Per germline, CDR1 SNHLY and CDR2 FYNNEI. CDR3 in amino acids: CASSEYGGRTEAFF. The CDR3 DNA follows: TGTGCCAGCAGTGAATACGGGGGGCGGACTGAAGCTTTCTTT.

The chain recombines TRBV6-6 with TRBJ1-6; D is uncertain. The germline V and J ends were trimmed by 7 bases and 9 bases, with 16 bases remaining between them. Germline CDR1 reads MNHNY; CDR2 reads SVGAGI (reference sequence). CDR3 length: 14 amino acids. This CDR3 is CASIYSGSGSPLHF. The CDR3, as DNA: TGTGCCAGCATTTATTCGGGGTCGGGTTCACCCCTCCACTTT.

This chain joins TRBV23-1 and TRBJ1-6; unclear D gene. TRBV23-1 is labeled an ORF, and its function is uncertain. There are 13 residues in the CDR3. V dropped 4 bases and J dropped 6 bases, with 7 bases sitting between them. The CDR3, as DNA: TGCGCCAGCAGTCGAACGGTTAATTCACCCCTCCACTTT. Translating it yields CASSRTVNSPLHF.

This chain uses TRBV5-8 with TRBJ1-3, with D perhaps matching TRBD1 (6 bases). The CDR3 is made up of 16 amino acids. Germline V lookup: CDR1 SGHTS, CDR2 YDEGEE. Trimming pared 2 bases from V and 0 bases from J, leaving 12 bases between. In DNA form, the CDR3 reads TGTGCCAGCAGCTTTTGGGGGCAAGGCTCTGGAAACACCATATATTTT. Translated, it gives CASSFWGQGSGNTIYF. Supplemented by reference TRBV5-8 and TRBJ1-3, the full variable domain reads EAGVTQSPTHLIKTRGQQATLRCSPISGHTSVYWYQQALGLGLQFLLWYDEGEERNRGNFPPRFSGRQFPNYSSELNVNALELEDSALYLCASSFWGQGSGNTIYFGEGSWLTVV.

The chain employs TRBV5-1 and TRBJ2-1, with D uncertain. The CDR3 covers 16 residues. CDR1 is SGHRS and CDR2 is YFSETQ in the germline V gene. Trimming removed 2 bases from V and 7 bases from J, with 19 bases in between. This CDR3 is CASSFAPAVLRNEQFF. Written as DNA, the CDR3 is TGCGCCAGCAGCTTCGCCCCGGCTGTCCTGAGGAATGAGCAGTTCTTC.

J is TRBJ1-2 and V is TRBV7-2; 7 bases line up with TRBD1. V was pared by 2 bases and J by 3 bases, with 6 bases of the junction left unmatched. This CDR3 has 15 amino acids. CDR1 SGHTA and CDR2 FQGNSA come from the germline V gene. CDR3 sequence reads: CASSLKAGTDYGYTF. CDR3 DNA sequence: TGTGCCAGCAGCTTAAAGGCCGGGACAGACTATGGCTACACCTTC.

This chain uses TRBV27 with TRBJ2-1; no firm D call. V was pared by 2 bases and J by 3 bases, with 11 bases between. Per the germline V gene, CDR1 is MNHEY and CDR2 is SMNVEV (reference sequence). The length of the CDR3 is 15 residues. CDR3 sequence reads: CASSLTDQYYNEQFF. For the CDR3, the DNA is TGTGCCAGCAGTTTAACCGATCAGTACTACAATGAGCAGTTCTTC.

A single count supports this clone. J is TRBJ2-7 and V is TRBV7-2; 7 bases align to TRBD2. This CDR3 spans 14 amino acids. The J segment lost 3 bases and the V segment lost 1 base, leaving 3 bases of the junction unmatched. Germline CDR1 reads SGHTA; CDR2 reads FQGNSA. As DNA, the CDR3 is TGTGCCAGCAGCTTAGGGGGGAGGGGCTACGAGCAGTACGTC. Amino acid sequence: CASSLGGRGYEQYV.

This clone has at least ten counts. This chain joins TRBV2 and TRBJ2-1; D is unresolved. V dropped 3 bases and J dropped 0 bases, with 9 bases sitting between them. The germline V gene encodes CDR1 SNHLY and CDR2 FYNNEI. This CDR3 region has 15 residues. The chain's CDR3 is CASSDSWVSYNEQFF. CDR3 sequence (DNA): TGTGCCAGCAGTGATAGCTGGGTCTCCTACAATGAGCAGTTCTTC. Full variable domain (remainder filled in from reference TRBV2 and TRBJ2-1): EPEVTQTPSHQVTQMGQEVILRCVPISNHLYFYWYRQILGQKVEFLVSFYNNEISEKSEIFDDQFSVERPDGSNFTLKIRSTKLEDSAMYFCASSDSWVSYNEQFFGPGTRLTVL.

This chain joins TRBV28 and TRBJ1-2; 10 bases map to TRBD1. V was pared by 7 bases and J by 4 bases, with 6 bases of the junction left unmatched. The germline gives CDR1 MDHEN, CDR2 SYDVKM. The CDR3 runs to 14 residues. The CDR3 protein is CASIFRDRGYGYTF. CDR3 nucleotides: TGTGCCAGCATCTTCCGGGACAGGGGCTATGGCTACACCTTC.

The rearrangement uses TRBV12-3 or TRBV12-4 and TRBJ1-5; D unclear. The CDR3 contains 13 residues. Deletions cut 3 bases from V and 4 bases from J, with 7 bases between. CDR3 bases: TGTGCCAGCAGTTTTTCGGGTAATCAGCCCCAGCATTTT. Translating gives CASSFSGNQPQHF.

CDR3 coding DNA: TGTGCCAGCAGACTAGGGACAGGGGGCCTTGGGACCCAGTACTTC. It is translated as CASRLGTGGLGTQYF. This chain joins TRBV2 and TRBJ2-5; 12 nucleotides line up with TRBD1. The ends lost 6 bases at V and 7 bases at J; junction bases unmatched: 9. CDR3 size: 15 residues. Germline assignment: CDR1 SNHLY and CDR2 FYNNEI.

The chain employs TRBV12-3 or TRBV12-4 and TRBJ1-5; unclear D gene. Deletions cut 1 base from V and 7 bases from J, with 8 bases between. This CDR3 is built from 13 residues. The CDR3 sequence is CASSLGTRQPQHF. The CDR3 DNA is TGTGCCAGCAGTTTAGGGACTCGGCAGCCCCAGCATTTT.

Ten or more counts support this clone. The chain carries TRBV28 and TRBJ1-3; 9 bases align to TRBD1. Germline assignment: CDR1 MDHEN and CDR2 SYDVKM. With 8 bases clipped from V and 3 bases from J, the junction kept 5 bases outside the gene matches. This CDR3 is built from 14 residues. Here the CDR3 reads CASLGDRDGNTIYF. CDR3 in DNA: TGTGCCAGCCTTGGGGACAGGGATGGAAACACCATATATTTT.

The chain carries TRBV7-3 and TRBJ1-6; D might be TRBD1 (6 bases). V was clipped by 1 base and J by 8 bases, with 12 bases between them. The germline CDR1 and CDR2 sequences are SGHTA and FQGTGA. CDR3 length equals 15 residues. The CDR3 loop reads CASSLSGQRDSPLHF. The CDR3 coding sequence is TGTGCCAGCAGCTTAAGTGGACAGAGGGATTCACCCCTCCACTTT.

This clone was detected only once. The chain carries TRBV27 and TRBJ1-1; 9 bases agree with TRBD1. Germline CDR1 MNHEY, CDR2 SMNVEV (reference sequence). The CDR3 has 15 residues. Trimming removed 6 bases from V and 3 bases from J; junction bases left unmatched: 8. CDR3 coding DNA: TGTGCCAGCAGCCAACGGGACAGGGTTGACACTGAAGCTTTCTTT. It yields the protein CASSQRDRVDTEAFF.

This chain links TRBV6-5 with TRBJ2-2; a possible D gene is TRBD2 (6 bases). Per germline, CDR1 MNHEY and CDR2 SVGAGI. The CDR3 runs to 13 residues. Trimming pared 6 bases from V and 4 bases from J, leaving 9 bases between. CDR3 amino acids: CASRVSGTGELFF. Here the CDR3 DNA reads TGTGCCAGCAGGGTTAGCGGCACCGGGGAGCTGTTTTTT.